The subject of this entry is one T cell receptor (beta chain). Authors' processing steps: Reference gene primer amplification gave nucleated cell count estimates. Clones were read by immunoSEQ multiplex PCR, and TCRdb kept only the in-frame ones, dropping some. From that table come the V and J calls and clone size; the DNA was used to work out D and trimming. Altogether 100,000 or so clones are present, roughly 84% being singletons, with the ten largest covering just under 2%. These data belong to a study of blood T cell repertoires in COVID-19. The overall study: Samples representing acute and convalescent COVID-19 were sourced from the United States, Italy and Spain. The analysed material was cDNA or gDNA that came from T cells, B-cell-depleted T cells, or PBMCs.

The receptor was isolated from a man aged 65 to 79 with active or convalescent COVID-19. Input material: peripheral blood.

The CDR3 region is CASSSGHGKDTQYF. CDR3 nucleotide sequence: TGTGCCAGCAGCTCGGGACACGGGAAGGATACGCAGTATTTT. The rearrangement links TRBV7-2 to TRBJ2-3, with a possible D match to TRBD1 (6 bases). CDR1 is SGHTA, CDR2 FQGNSA, per germline. The V end was cut by 4 bases, the J end by 6 bases, with 14 bases between. This CDR3 has 14 residues.